Below are 15 T cell receptor beta chains sequenced from a single sample in a study of OX40 agonist ivuxolimab in advanced cancers. Sequenced by immunoSEQ multiplex PCR; TCRdb stores in-frame clones only, minus some. The table lists 40,000 to 60,000 clones, around 84% of them singletons. The material sequenced was CD4+ or CD8+ T cells sorted from blood, taken in a trial of the OX40 agonist ivuxolimab. These receptors were taken from an adult with an advanced solid tumor such as melanoma, head and neck, liver or kidney cancer.

This sequence joins TRBV27 and TRBJ2-1, with D unresolved. CDR1 and CDR2 (germline): MNHEY, SMNVEV (reference sequence). V gave up 2 bases and J gave up 0 bases, with 8 bases separating them. The CDR3 covers 15 residues. Here the CDR3 DNA reads TGTGCCAGCAGTTTAGCGGTAAACTCCTACAATGAGCAGTTCTTC. Protein product: CASSLAVNSYNEQFF.

V usage is TRBV19 and J usage is TRBJ1-5; D possibly corresponds to TRBD1 (6 bases). The CDR3 sequence is 14 residues long. Germline V gives CDR1 LNHDA, CDR2 SQIVND (reference sequence). V was shortened by 3 bases and J by 5 bases, with 11 bases between the two germline ends. Here the CDR3 reads CASSIRGGDQPQHF. In DNA, the CDR3 is TGTGCCAGTAGTATTAGGGGGGGGGATCAGCCCCAGCATTTT.

A few counts support this clone. The chain has TRBV21-1 and TRBJ2-5; the table assigns TRBD1, which was not confirmed against the DNA. TRBV21-1 is described as a pseudogene. The CDR3 runs to 14 residues. The CDR3 spells CASSKAQGAETQYF. Written as DNA, the CDR3 is TGTGCCAGCAGCAAAGCGCAGGGGGCAGAGACCCAGTACTTC.

The V call is TRBV19, the J call TRBJ2-5; 7 bases are shared with TRBD1. This CDR3 has 14 residues. V shed 4 bases, J shed 2 bases, and the junction held 4 bases outside the gene matches. Germline CDR1 reads LNHDA; CDR2 reads SQIVND (reference sequence). The CDR3 region has the DNA TGTGCCAGTAGTAAGGGACAGATGCAAGAGACCCAGTACTTC. As protein: CASSKGQMQETQYF.

The J gene is TRBJ2-3, the V gene TRBV6-1; a possible D gene is TRBD1 (6 bases). CDR3 length equals 12 residues. V dropped 4 bases and J dropped 8 bases, with 10 bases sitting between them. The germline CDR1 and CDR2 sequences are MNHNS and SASEGT. DNA for the CDR3: TGTGCCAGCAGTGCCACAGGGAGTACGCAGTATTTT. The encoded protein is CASSATGSTQYF.

The chain joins TRBV28 to TRBJ1-5; D possibly corresponds to TRBD1 (5 bases). CDR3 length: 16 amino acids. Germline-derived CDR1 and CDR2 are MDHEN and SYDVKM. Deletions cut 9 bases from V and 15 bases from J, with 33 bases between. The CDR3 nucleotides read TGTGCCAGTATGGGGGTTGGGGTCAACCCGCCACGGTTGTGGCATTTT. Translation gives CASMGVGVNPPRLWHF.

Written as DNA, the CDR3 is TGTGCCAGCAGCTTAGGGATACAATACCAAGAGACCCAGTACTTC. Translated, it gives CASSLGIQYQETQYF. The chain is built from TRBV7-8 and TRBJ2-5; no reliable D call. The CDR3 contains 15 residues. Germline lookup yields CDR1 SGHVS and CDR2 FQNEAQ. The germline V and J ends were trimmed by 1 base and 0 bases, with 9 bases remaining between them. The variable domain in full, completed from reference TRBV7-8 and TRBJ2-5, reads GAGVSQSPRYKVAKRGQDVALRCDPISGHVSLFWYQQALGQGPEFLTYFQNEAQLDKSGLPSDRFFAERPEGSVSTLKIQRTQQEDSAVYLCASSLGIQYQETQYFGPGTRLLVL.

The V call is TRBV7-2, the J call TRBJ1-3; 8 nucleotides align to TRBD1. Germline CDR1 SGHTA, CDR2 FQGNSA. This CDR3 has 17 residues. The V and J ends lost 1 base and 4 bases, in that order; junction bases with no gene match: 9. The CDR3 loop reads CASSLDGAGGLGNTIYF. The CDR3 DNA sequence: TGTGCCAGCAGCTTAGATGGGGCAGGGGGCCTCGGAAACACCATATATTTT.

The V and J genes are TRBV19 and TRBJ2-3, with D possibly matching TRBD1 (5 bases). In germline, CDR1 is LNHDA, CDR2 SQIVND (reference sequence). Trimming removed 3 bases from V and 5 bases from J, with 12 bases in between. This CDR3 contains 14 residues. In DNA form, the CDR3 reads TGTGCCAGTAGTATCAGGGATGTGGGAGATACGCAGTATTTT. This translates into CASSIRDVGDTQYF.

The rearrangement joins TRBV7-2 to TRBJ2-3; no firm D call. Germline V gives CDR1 SGHTA, CDR2 FQGNSA. This CDR3 contains 13 residues. V dropped 7 bases and J dropped 6 bases, with 14 bases sitting between them. This chain's CDR3 is CASTSPSWDTQYF. CDR3 DNA: TGTGCCAGCACTTCCCCTAGTTGGGATACGCAGTATTTT.

The V gene is TRBV19, the J gene TRBJ2-1; TRBD1 matches at 7 bases. The CDR3 is 13 residues long. V was pared by 3 bases and J by 5 bases, with 1 base of the junction left unmatched. The germline CDR1 and CDR2 sequences are LNHDA and SQIVND (reference sequence). CDR3 nucleotides: TGTGCCAGTAGTATCACAGGGGACAATGAGCAGTTCTTC. This sequence encodes CASSITGDNEQFF.

The chain joins TRBV28 to TRBJ1-4, with 7 bases that match TRBD1. This CDR3 region has 13 residues. V shed 9 bases, J shed 4 bases, and the junction held 5 bases outside the gene matches. The germline gives CDR1 MDHEN, CDR2 SYDVKM. As DNA, the CDR3 is TGTGCCAGTGGCGACAGGGTTAATGAAAAACTGTTTTTT. Encoded protein: CASGDRVNEKLFF.

The chain links TRBV6-1 to TRBJ2-1; D may correspond to TRBD1 or TRBD2 (7 bases each). Germline values: CDR1 MNHNS, CDR2 SASEGT. The length of the CDR3 is 15 residues. Trimming stripped 4 bases from V and 5 bases from J, with 15 bases between. The CDR3 reads CASSAQGGINNEQFF. CDR3 nucleotide sequence: TGTGCCAGCAGTGCCCAGGGGGGGATAAACAATGAGCAGTTCTTC.

The chain is built from TRBV28 and TRBJ2-7, with D uncertain. Germline V gives CDR1 MDHEN, CDR2 SYDVKM. CDR3 size: 12 residues. V was clipped by 1 base and J by 3 bases, with 4 bases between them. CDR3 in DNA: TGTGCCAGCAGTTTATCCCGCTACGAGCAGTACTTC. Protein: CASSLSRYEQYF.

The chain uses TRBV7-9 and TRBJ2-3, with D perhaps being TRBD1 or TRBD2 (5 bases each). The V end lost 2 bases, the J end lost 2 bases, and 17 bases lay between the germline ends. Germline V gives CDR1 SEHNR, CDR2 FQNEAQ (reference sequence). The CDR3 spans 17 residues. The CDR3 reads CASSLSAVGDFTDTQYF. The CDR3 region has the DNA TGTGCCAGCAGCTTATCGGCGGTGGGGGATTTCACAGATACGCAGTATTTT.